A single sample gave rise to the 11 T cell receptor beta chains below, sequenced in a study of chemoradiotherapy in HPV16-positive cancers. The protocol was immunoSEQ multiplex PCR, while the TCRdb copy is restricted to in-frame clones and leaves out a portion. This table holds 6,000 or so clones, more than 85% found once. Sequenced material: tumor tissue, taken from a patient who underwent chemoradiotherapy. These receptors all stem from a human donor with HPV-associated anogenital cancer.

The chain uses TRBV13 and TRBJ1-2; D gene unclear. Germline lookup yields CDR1 PRHDT and CDR2 FYEKMQ (reference sequence). The V gene lost 0 bases and the J gene lost 8 bases, with 10 bases spanning the gap. The length of the CDR3 is 13 residues. For the CDR3, the DNA is TGTGCCAGCAGCTTAGGGCCAGAGGGCGGCTACACCTTC. Protein: CASSLGPEGGYTF. Together with reference TRBV13 and TRBJ1-2, the CDR3 gives the full variable domain: AAGVIQSPRHLIKEKRETATLKCYPIPRHDTVYWYQQGPGQDPQFLISFYEKMQSDKGSIPDRFSAQQFSDYHSELNMSSLELGDSALYFCASSLGPEGGYTFGSGTRLTVV.

The sample holds a few counts of this clone. Other DNA sequences in the sample encode the same CDR3. The chain joins TRBV6-5 to TRBJ2-7; 8 positions agree with TRBD1. The CDR3 is made up of 14 amino acids. Per the germline V gene, CDR1 is MNHEY and CDR2 is SVGAGI. V shed 5 bases and J 3 bases; nucleotides not matched to a gene: 6. The chain's CDR3 is CASSPGTGNYEQYF. The CDR3 coding sequence is TGTGCCAGCAGTCCCGGGACAGGAAACTACGAGCAGTACTTC.

The sample holds a few counts of this clone. This chain links TRBV30 with TRBJ2-7; D is unresolved. Germline loops: CDR1 GTSNPN, CDR2 SVGIG (reference sequence). Trimming stripped 0 bases from V and 2 bases from J, with 11 bases between. This CDR3 region has 14 residues. CDR3 in amino acids: CAWSVPAPAYEQYF. CDR3 DNA: TGTGCCTGGAGTGTACCAGCGCCTGCCTACGAGCAGTACTTC.

This rearrangement joins TRBV7-2 to TRBJ1-5; D is unclear. Trimming took 3 bases from V and 2 from J, leaving 11 bases between them. Per the germline V gene, CDR1 is SGHTA and CDR2 is FQGNSA. This CDR3 is 15 amino acids long. The CDR3 here is CASSLDGFGNQPQHF. CDR3 coding DNA: TGTGCCAGCAGCTTGGACGGGTTTGGCAATCAGCCCCAGCATTTT.

The V gene is TRBV6-6, the J gene TRBJ1-3; D unresolved. The CDR3 spans 15 residues. Germline V CDR1 and CDR2: MNHNY, SVGAGI (reference sequence). V gave up 0 bases and J gave up 2 bases, with 8 bases separating them. The CDR3 region has the DNA TGTGCCAGCAGTTACTCCCAGTATACTGGAAACACCATATATTTT. It yields the protein CASSYSQYTGNTIYF.

The chain combines TRBV4-2 with TRBJ2-1; 10 nucleotides match TRBD2. J lost 8 bases, V lost 5 bases, and 9 bases had no gene match. CDR3 length: 15 amino acids. Per germline, CDR1 LGHNA and CDR2 YNFKEQ. CDR3 sequence: CASSTSGAFSDEQFF. The CDR3 DNA sequence: TGTGCCAGCAGCACTAGCGGGGCCTTTAGCGATGAGCAGTTCTTC.

The CDR3 is CASSLGTSISTGELFF. CDR3 nucleotide sequence: TGCGCCAGCAGCTTAGGGACTAGCATTAGCACCGGGGAGCTGTTTTTT. The rearrangement uses TRBV5-1 and TRBJ2-2; 9 positions match TRBD2. Germline loops: CDR1 SGHRS, CDR2 YFSETQ. CDR3 size: 16 residues. V dropped 2 bases and J dropped 4; count of bases not matched to a gene: 6.

The gene calls are TRBV15 and TRBJ2-7; D is uncertain. V was cut by 3 bases and J by 6 bases, with 6 bases left in between. This CDR3 is 11 amino acids long. The germline V gene encodes CDR1 LNHNV and CDR2 YYDKDF (reference sequence). CDR3 in DNA: TGTGCCACCAGCAGTTTGAGCGAGCAGTACTTC. Translated: CATSSLSEQYF.

V is TRBV6-5 and J is TRBJ2-5; D may be TRBD2 (6 bases). TRBJ2-7 explains the end of the DNA better; the J call may be wrong. This CDR3 is built from 12 residues. Germline loops: CDR1 MNHEY, CDR2 SVGAGI. The DNA of the CDR3 is TGTGCCAGCAGTTCTAGGGACTCCGAGCAGTACTTC. It translates to CASSSRDSEQYF.

This sequence joins TRBV18 and TRBJ2-1; 8 positions agree with TRBD2. The CDR3 spans 12 residues. The V gene's germline CDR1 is KGHSH and CDR2 LQKENI. V gave up 5 bases and J gave up 12 bases; unmatched junction bases: 6. The CDR3 is CASSTLAGMQFF. Written as DNA, the CDR3 is TGTGCCAGCTCAACCTTAGCGGGAATGCAGTTCTTC.

The chain couples TRBV9 to TRBJ2-3; 10 bases agree with TRBD2. CDR3 length: 17 amino acids. Per germline, CDR1 SGDLS and CDR2 YYNGEE. Losses at the gene ends were 4 bases for V and 4 bases for J; bases not matched to a gene: 12. The CDR3 region is CASSNLEAGGNADTQYF. The CDR3, as DNA: TGTGCCAGCAGCAATTTAGAAGCGGGAGGGAACGCAGATACGCAGTATTTT.